The entry below gives a single TCR beta chain sequence along with its context. Antigen unknown. The CDR3 is made up of 15 amino acids. Germline CDR1 is DFQATT and CDR2 is SNEGSKA (reference sequence). V was pared by 4 bases and J by 7 bases, with 20 bases between. TCR beta cDNA libraries had unique molecular identifiers. Once roughly 1 to 11 million T cells were used, roughly 0.5 million cDNA molecules resulted. A single record per CDR3 protein comes from TCRdb applying MiXCR to the PCR reads. The sample shows 350,000 to 500,000 distinct CDR3 sequences, approximately 38% of them seen only once. This sample is drawn from a study of post-analysis software for immune sequencing data. Overall study: Included among the disease courses, which were recorded for the cohort, were relapsing-remitting, secondary progressive and progressive-relapsing multiple sclerosis.

Study findings and constraints: F measure grouped same-batch samples tightly together. The study found TRBV5-6, TRBV5-1 and TRBV20-1 among about five TRBV segments more frequent in patients than controls.

J is TRBJ1-5 and V is TRBV20-1, with D unclear. This receptor was taken from a girl aged 2 to 10 with multiple sclerosis. Sequences were obtained from blood. This CDR3 reads CSATTLMGTTQPQHF. The CDR3 DNA reads TGCAGTGCTACAACTCTCATGGGCACGACCCAGCCCCAGCATTTT.